This T cell receptor beta chain was retrieved from a study of cytomegalovirus exposure and HLA in healthy donors. The PCR made use of 60 Vbeta and 13 Jbeta primers. Produced via immunoSEQ multiplex PCR; TCRdb's table is partial and in-frame only. Altogether 150,000 to 200,000 clones are present, around four fifths being singletons, with the ten largest covering approximately 1.7%. General study findings and limits: Across donors, presence/absence analyses took sequencing depth to be roughly uniform.

The CDR3 is made up of 15 amino acids. The germline V gene has CDR1 SEHNR and CDR2 FQNEAQ (reference sequence). Trimming cost V 3 bases and J 9 bases; bases outside gene matches: 10. Of note for this clone: Its antigen is currently unknown.

The specimen was PBMCs. This sequence was found in a middle-aged man in good health and CMV-seropositive. The rearrangement joins TRBV7-9 to TRBJ1-3; 8 nucleotides agree with TRBD1. CDR3 nucleotides: TGTGCCAGCAGCTTGTCGGGACAGGTTGGCGGCACCATATATTTT. It specifies CASSLSGQVGGTIYF.